These 14 T cell receptor beta chains came from one sample sequenced in a study of patients and donors after allogeneic stem cell transplantation. TCRdb used MiXCR to reprocess the RT-PCR reads, holding one entry per CDR3 protein. The sample yields about 410,000 distinct CDR3 sequences, 16% seen once. Sequencing was performed on blood, either unsorted or a sorted T cell fraction (not recorded which). The source of these receptors is a human donor who was either an allogeneic HSCT recipient or a stem cell or donor lymphocyte infusion donor (not recorded which). It is not recorded whose cells these are; they may come from a transplant donor.

This clonotype was seen a handful of times. The rearrangement links TRBV5-1 to TRBJ2-2; a weak D match, TRBD1 (6 bases). V was pared by 4 bases and J by 2 bases, with 15 bases between. The CDR3 runs to 16 residues. In germline, CDR1 is SGHRS, CDR2 YFSETQ. CDR3 nucleotides: TGCGCCAGCAGCCGTTGGACAGATTCTAACACCGGGGAGCTGTTTTTT. Translating gives CASSRWTDSNTGELFF.

This clonotype appeared a few times. The rearrangement uses TRBV6-1 and TRBJ1-2; TRBD1 aligns across 8 bases. The V segment lost 7 bases and the J segment 3 bases; nucleotides outside the gene matches: 4. CDR1 and CDR2 from the germline V gene are MNHNS and SASEGT. This CDR3 has 13 amino acids. The CDR3, as DNA: TGTGCCAGCAACTTGGACAGGGACTATGGCTACACCTTC. This codes for CASNLDRDYGYTF.

The J gene is TRBJ2-2, the V gene TRBV11-2, with 8 nucleotides matching TRBD2. V lost 5 bases and J lost 6; bases outside the gene matches: 11. Germline loops: CDR1 SGHAT, CDR2 FQNNGV. This CDR3 is 16 amino acids long. The CDR3 protein is CASSQTGGGQAGELFF. The CDR3, as DNA: TGTGCCAGCAGCCAAACGGGGGGGGGCCAGGCCGGGGAGCTGTTTTTT.

In its sample, this clonotype was seen many times. CDR3 amino acids: CASSGRDRRTEAFF. As DNA, the CDR3 is TGCGCCAGCAGCGGCCGGGACAGGAGGACTGAAGCTTTCTTT. The chain links TRBV5-1 to TRBJ1-1, with 8 bases lining up with TRBD1. This CDR3 has 14 residues. The germline gives CDR1 SGHRS, CDR2 YFSETQ. The J segment lost 5 bases and the V segment lost 4 bases, leaving 7 bases of the junction unmatched.

The gene calls are TRBV9 and TRBJ2-1; 8 nucleotides line up with TRBD2. Trimming removed 4 bases from V and 4 bases from J; junction bases left unmatched: 10. CDR1 and CDR2 from the germline V gene are SGDLS and YYNGEE. The length of the CDR3 is 16 residues. CDR3 sequence: CASSTRPGLGYNEQFF. CDR3 sequence (DNA): TGTGCCAGCAGCACTAGACCGGGACTAGGTTACAATGAGCAGTTCTTC. The whole variable domain, remainder taken from reference TRBV9 and TRBJ2-1, is DSGVTQTPKHLITATGQRVTLRCSPRSGDLSVYWYQQSLDQGLQFLIQYYNGEERAKGNILERFSAQQFPDLHSELNLSSLELGDSALYFCASSTRPGLGYNEQFFGPGTRLTVL.

The V call is TRBV29-1, the J call TRBJ2-7; 10 bases are a match to TRBD2. Germline V gene sequence: CDR1 SQVTM, CDR2 ANQGSEA. J was trimmed by 0 bases and V by 7 bases; bases with no gene match: 6. The CDR3 consists of 14 residues. CDR3 nucleotides: TGCAGCGCTACCGGGACTAGCGTCTCCTACGAGCAGTACTTC. Residues: CSATGTSVSYEQYF.

This chain links TRBV6-5 with TRBJ2-5; the D gene is possibly TRBD2 (6 bases). This CDR3 has 15 residues. Trimming shortened V by 4 bases and J by 5 bases, and 17 bases separated the two germline ends. The germline gives CDR1 MNHEY, CDR2 SVGAGI. This chain's CDR3 is CASSFGGLNEETQYF. CDR3 nucleotides: TGTGCCAGCAGTTTTGGAGGGCTCAATGAGGAGACCCAGTACTTC.

This clonotype was recorded at least ten times. The chain couples TRBV6-1 to TRBJ2-1; the match to TRBD1 covers 7 bases. Germline assignment: CDR1 MNHNS and CDR2 SASEGT. The CDR3 covers 15 residues. The J segment lost 0 bases and the V segment lost 6 bases, leaving 5 bases of the junction unmatched. The CDR3 DNA reads as TGTGCCAGCAGGCCGACAGGGAGCTCCTACAATGAGCAGTTCTTC. Its protein product is CASRPTGSSYNEQFF.

The genes are TRBV7-8 and TRBJ2-2; 7 positions match TRBD1. CDR3 length: 18 residues. The junction had 16 bases not matched to a gene; V was cut back by 6 bases and J by 3 bases. Germline CDR1 is SGHVS and CDR2 is FQNEAQ. The CDR3 loop is CASRGSRDRGLDTGELFF. CDR3 bases: TGTGCCAGCAGGGGCTCCCGGGACAGAGGGTTGGACACCGGGGAGCTGTTTTTT.

The genes are TRBV5-1 and TRBJ1-1; D not resolved. V lost 7 bases to trimming and J lost 2 bases, with 12 bases between them. The germline gives CDR1 SGHRS, CDR2 YFSETQ. The CDR3 is made up of 13 amino acids. In nucleotides, the CDR3 is TGCGCCAGCGCTTGGCAATTAAACACTGAAGCTTTCTTT. This sequence encodes CASAWQLNTEAFF.

This clonotype was counted between two and nine times. The chain couples TRBV6-5 to TRBJ2-2; 8 nucleotides align to TRBD1. This CDR3 spans 16 amino acids. CDR1 and CDR2 from the germline V gene are MNHEY and SVGAGI. The ends lost 4 bases at V and 5 bases at J; junction bases unmatched: 9. CDR3 loop: CASSLFPQGATGELFF. CDR3 DNA: TGTGCCAGCAGTTTGTTCCCCCAGGGGGCAACCGGGGAGCTGTTTTTT.

This sequence joins TRBV12-3 or TRBV12-4 and TRBJ1-2; 7 nucleotides align to TRBD1. The V segment lost 6 bases and the J segment 4 bases; nucleotides outside the gene matches: 8. The CDR3 length is 14 residues. This CDR3 is CASRLTGISYGYTF. Written as DNA, the CDR3 is TGTGCCAGCAGATTGACAGGGATCAGCTATGGCTACACCTTC.

This clonotype showed up just a few times. The V call is TRBV28, the J call TRBJ2-7, with 7 bases aligning to TRBD2. The CDR3 is made up of 15 amino acids. The junction had 8 bases not matched to a gene; V was cut back by 4 bases and J by 2 bases. Germline V lookup: CDR1 MDHEN, CDR2 SYDVKM. Here the CDR3 DNA reads TGTGCCAGCAGTTCCCCCAGACTAGCCACCTACGAGCAGTACTTC. This gives the protein CASSSPRLATYEQYF.

This clonotype has more than one count but fewer than ten. The genes are TRBV6-1 and TRBJ1-4; D perhaps matches TRBD1 (6 bases). CDR3 size: 13 residues. Trimming left V 10 bases short and J 5 bases short, with 14 bases between. Germline assignment: CDR1 MNHNS and CDR2 SASEGT. CDR3 DNA sequence: TGTGCCACCACCGGACAGTTGAATGAAAAACTGTTTTTT. Its protein is CATTGQLNEKLFF.